Below are 8 T cell receptor beta chains sequenced from a single sample in a study of T cell repertoires in aging, cancer and after chemotherapy. TRB rearrangements spanning V, D and J were amplified using mixed TRB-A/B primers. Using its own MiXCR run on the multiplex PCR reads, TCRdb lists one record per CDR3 protein. Here the sample spans about 9,200 distinct CDR3 sequences, about 36% being singletons. Peripheral blood genomic DNA, not sorted cells or RNA, was the template. The sample comprised blood. Every receptor here comes from a human donor in good health.

The chain joins TRBV6-1 to TRBJ2-2, with D tentatively TRBD1 (5 bases). With 4 bases removed from V and 1 base from J, the gap between germline ends came to 7 bases. The CDR3 covers 14 residues. CDR1 is MNHNS and CDR2 is SASEGT in the germline V gene. In DNA form, the CDR3 reads TGTGCCAGCAGTGCTACAGGGAACACCGGGGAGCTGTTTTTT. Its protein is CASSATGNTGELFF.

This clonotype was observed a single time. The chain links TRBV5-6 to TRBJ2-2, with D unclear. The germline gives CDR1 SGHDT, CDR2 YYEEEE. V was cut by 2 bases and J by 5 bases, with 4 bases left in between. This CDR3 is built from 12 residues. DNA for the CDR3: TGTGCCAGCAGCTTTACTACCGGGGAGCTGTTTTTT. This sequence encodes CASSFTTGELFF.

This clonotype was observed a few times. J is TRBJ2-7 and V is TRBV19; D is possibly TRBD1 (7 bases). Germline-derived CDR1 and CDR2 are LNHDA and SQIVND (reference sequence). Trimming took off 5 bases at V and 4 bases at J, with 12 bases between the two ends. The CDR3 totals 13 residues. DNA of the CDR3: TGTGCCAGTAGTGCGGGGACAGTGTACGAGCAGTACTTC. This encodes CASSAGTVYEQYF.

The V call is TRBV5-6, the J call TRBJ2-4; D possibly corresponds to TRBD1 (6 bases). This CDR3 comprises 18 residues. Germline V gene lookup returns CDR1 SGHDT and CDR2 YYEEEE. Trimming left V 3 bases short and J 2 bases short, with 21 bases between. CDR3 DNA: TGTGCCAGCAGCTCTTATTACAGGGCAAATAATCCCAAAAACATTCAGTACTTC. The encoded protein is CASSSYYRANNPKNIQYF.

This chain joins TRBV6-1 and TRBJ2-7, with TRBD2 matching 8 bases. The CDR3 extends over 18 amino acids. Per germline, CDR1 MNHNS and CDR2 SASEGT. The trim removed 2 bases at V and 0 bases at J, leaving 12 bases unmatched. The CDR3 bases are TGTGCCAGCAGTGAAAAGGGGACCGGGACTAGAAGCTCCTACGAGCAGTACTTC. This codes for CASSEKGTGTRSSYEQYF.

V and J are TRBV19 and TRBJ2-1; D gene uncertain. The germline gives CDR1 LNHDA, CDR2 SQIVND (reference sequence). The CDR3 is 14 amino acids. Trimming removed 10 bases from V and 1 base from J, with 14 bases in between. The CDR3 nucleotides read TGTGCCACCGACCCGGGTAAATCCTACAATGAGCAGTTCTTC. Amino acids: CATDPGKSYNEQFF.

V gene TRBV29-1 combines with J gene TRBJ1-1; no definite D call. CDR3 length: 11 residues. Trimming pared 5 bases from V and 7 bases from J, leaving 11 bases between. Germline-derived CDR1 and CDR2 are SQVTM and ANQGSEA. CDR3 amino acids: CSVRDTDEAFF. CDR3 bases: TGCAGCGTTCGCGATACAGATGAAGCTTTCTTT. Looking up the rest from reference TRBV29-1 and TRBJ1-1 gives the full variable domain: SAVISQKPSRDICQRGTSLTIQCQVDSQVTMMFWYRQQPGQSLTLIATANQGSEATYESGFVIDKFPISRPNLTFSTLTVSNMSPEDSSIYLCSVRDTDEAFFGQGTRLTVV.

The chain uses TRBV5-4 and TRBJ2-3, with 11 bases that match TRBD2. The junction had 9 bases not matched to a gene; V was cut back by 4 bases and J by 2 bases. Looked up from germline, CDR1 is SGHNT and CDR2 is YYREEE (reference sequence). The CDR3 sequence is 17 residues long. CDR3 region: CASSIPGLAENTDTQYF. Written as DNA, the CDR3 is TGTGCCAGCAGCATCCCGGGACTAGCGGAGAACACAGATACGCAGTATTTT.